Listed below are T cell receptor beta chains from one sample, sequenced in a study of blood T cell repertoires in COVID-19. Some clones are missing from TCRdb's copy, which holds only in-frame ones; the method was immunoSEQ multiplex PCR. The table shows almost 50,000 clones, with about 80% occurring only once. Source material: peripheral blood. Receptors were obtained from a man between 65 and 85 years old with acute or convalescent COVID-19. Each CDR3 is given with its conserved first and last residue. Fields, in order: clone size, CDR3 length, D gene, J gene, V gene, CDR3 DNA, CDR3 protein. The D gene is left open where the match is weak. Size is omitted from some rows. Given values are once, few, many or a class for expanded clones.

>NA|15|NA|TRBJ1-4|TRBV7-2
TGTGCCAGCAGCTTATCCGGTGCAACTAATGAAAAACTGTTTTTT
CASSLSGATNEKLFF
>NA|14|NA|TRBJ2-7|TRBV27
TGTGCCAGCAGCCCCCTTTTGGGCTACTACGAGCAGTACTTC
CASSPLLGYYEQYF
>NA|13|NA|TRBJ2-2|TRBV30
TGTGCCTGGAGTGTACTGGGGGGCGGGGAGCTGTTTTTT
CAWSVLGGGELFF
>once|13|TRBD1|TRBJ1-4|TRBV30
TGTGCTGGGGTACAGGGGGCTAATGAAAAACTGTTTTTT
CAGVQGANEKLFF
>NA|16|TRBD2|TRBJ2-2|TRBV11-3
TGTGCCAGCAGCCCGTTGACTAGCGGGAACGCCGGGGAGCTGTTTTTT
CASSPLTSGNAGELFF
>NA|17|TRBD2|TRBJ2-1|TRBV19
TGTGCCAGCACCGAAATATCAACTAGCGGGAGGAGAAATGAGCAGTTCTTC
CASTEISTSGRRNEQFF
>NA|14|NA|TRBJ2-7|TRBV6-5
TGTGCCAGCTATCGATCCGGGAGTCGCTACGAGCAGTACTTC
CASYRSGSRYEQYF
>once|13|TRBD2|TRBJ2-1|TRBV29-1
TGCAGCGTTGAAACTAGCGCGCACAATGAGCAGTTCTTC
CSVETSAHNEQFF
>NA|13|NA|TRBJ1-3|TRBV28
TGTGCCAGCAGCTACAGCTCTGGAAACACCATATATTTT
CASSYSSGNTIYF
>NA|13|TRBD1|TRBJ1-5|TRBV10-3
TGTGCCATCCGGGACAGGGTGAATCAGCCCCAGCATTTT
CAIRDRVNQPQHF